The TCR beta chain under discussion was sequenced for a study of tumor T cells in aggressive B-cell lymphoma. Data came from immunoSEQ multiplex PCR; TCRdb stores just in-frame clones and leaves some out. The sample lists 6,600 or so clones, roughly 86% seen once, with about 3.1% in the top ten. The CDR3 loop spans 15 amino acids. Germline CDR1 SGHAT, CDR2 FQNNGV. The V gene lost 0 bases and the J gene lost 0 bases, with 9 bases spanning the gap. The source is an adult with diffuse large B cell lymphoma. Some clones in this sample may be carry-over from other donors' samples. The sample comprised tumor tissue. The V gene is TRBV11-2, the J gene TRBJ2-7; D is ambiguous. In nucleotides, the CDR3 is TGTGCCAGCAGCTTAGACGCGAGGAGCTCCTACGAGCAGTACTTC. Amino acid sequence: CASSLDARSSYEQYF.